This TCR beta chain was found in a study of T cell clonality in common variable immunodeficiency. Study outcomes and limitations: CVID subjects shared fewer TCRbeta clones than healthy controls did.

CDR3 length: 13 residues. The germline V gene encodes CDR1 SEHNR and CDR2 FQNEAQ (reference sequence). Trimming removed 1 base from V and 5 bases from J, with 8 bases in between. The data were produced by immunoSEQ multiplex PCR, yet TCRdb's version contains in-frame clones alone and is incomplete. The sample has 35,000 to 45,000 clones, none seen only once. This clone turned up a few times. Its target is not known. The sequence runs out 3 residues before the end of the CDR3; the remainder is reconstructed from the germline J gene. The TCR sequence derives from a person between 18 and 69 years old in good health. Source material: peripheral blood mononuclear cells. V and J are TRBV7-9 and TRBJ2-5; a possible D gene is TRBD2 (6 bases). The CDR3 sequence: CASSLVGGETQYF. CDR3 bases read: TGTGCCAGCAGCTTAGTCGGGGGTGAGACC.